These 23 T cell receptor beta chains came from one sample sequenced in a study of T-cell reconstitution after alpha-beta-depleted transplantation in children. Unique molecular identifiers were used in preparing the TCRbeta library. TCRdb re-called the PCR reads with MiXCR, one entry per CDR3 protein. This table has roughly 200,000 distinct CDR3 sequences, approximately 10% appearing once. The source material was PBMCs, sampled before TCRalphabeta/CD19-depleted stem cell transplant. The receptor set was obtained from a child under two years old with acute myeloid leukemia, due to receive a stem cell transplant.

This clonotype was seen ten or more times. CDR3 sequence: CASSTGQMNSPLHF. The CDR3 nucleotides read TGTGCCAGTAGTACGGGACAGATGAATTCACCCCTCCACTTT. The rearrangement links TRBV19 to TRBJ1-6, with 7 bases lining up with TRBD1. Germline CDR1 is LNHDA and CDR2 is SQIVND (reference sequence). The CDR3 is 14 residues long. The J segment lost 7 bases and the V segment lost 4 bases, leaving 4 bases of the junction unmatched.

The V gene is TRBV24-1, the J gene TRBJ2-7, with 7 bases that match TRBD1. The CDR3 has 17 residues. With V trimmed by 3 bases and J by 5 bases, 15 bases remained unmatched. From germline, CDR1 is KGHDR and CDR2 SFDVKD. CDR3 in DNA: TGTGCCACCAGTGATCCTAGGGACAGCCCCCTTGGAAACGAGCAGTACTTC. Amino acids: CATSDPRDSPLGNEQYF.

The chain employs TRBV6-1 and TRBJ2-7; 12 bases align to TRBD2. The trim removed 5 bases at V and 0 bases at J, leaving 5 bases unmatched. The CDR3 sequence is 16 residues long. Germline V gene data show CDR1 as MNHNS and CDR2 as SASEGT. This CDR3 reads CASSRLAGVISYEQYF. The CDR3 nucleotides are TGTGCCAGCAGTAGACTAGCGGGAGTTATCTCCTACGAGCAGTACTTC.

In this sample, this clonotype turned up a few times. CDR3 in amino acids: CASSVGQGADTQYF. The DNA of the CDR3 is TGCGCCAGCAGCGTAGGACAGGGAGCAGATACGCAGTATTTT. This sequence joins TRBV5-1 and TRBJ2-3, with TRBD1 matching 8 bases. Trimming cost V 4 bases and J 4 bases; bases outside gene matches: 5. Per germline, CDR1 SGHRS and CDR2 YFSETQ. The CDR3 is made up of 14 amino acids.

This chain links TRBV11-2 with TRBJ2-3, with TRBD1 matching 9 bases. Germline trimming cut 3 bases from V and 4 bases from J; bases unmatched to any gene: 5. CDR1 is SGHAT, CDR2 FQNNGV, per germline. The CDR3 covers 15 residues. This CDR3 reads CASSLGTGSADTQYF. For the CDR3, the DNA is TGTGCCAGCAGCTTGGGGACAGGGAGCGCAGATACGCAGTATTTT.

The chain employs TRBV29-1 and TRBJ2-1; D is undetermined. Germline V gene lookup returns CDR1 SQVTM and CDR2 ANQGSEA. V was clipped by 6 bases and J by 8 bases, with 14 bases between them. The CDR3 extends over 12 amino acids. CDR3 bases: TGCAGCGTGGAAAGGACCGTCCATGAGCAGTTCTTC. Its protein product is CSVERTVHEQFF.

This chain links TRBV19 with TRBJ2-5; 8 nucleotides align to TRBD2. V shed 1 base and J 5 bases; nucleotides not matched to a gene: 0. The CDR3 is 13 residues long. Germline CDR1 is LNHDA and CDR2 is SQIVND (reference sequence). In DNA form, the CDR3 reads TGTGCCAGTAGTATAGTAGCGGGGGAGACCCAGTACTTC. Translated: CASSIVAGETQYF.

This clonotype was detected many times. The chain combines TRBV6-6 with TRBJ1-2; maybe TRBD1 (5 bases). V lost 1 base and J 5 bases, leaving 8 bases between the germline ends. Germline CDR1 and CDR2: MNHNY and SVGAGI (reference sequence). The CDR3 is 13 residues long. The CDR3 sequence: CASSYWGGYGYTF. CDR3 DNA sequence: TGTGCCAGCAGTTACTGGGGGGGTTATGGCTACACCTTC.

At least ten counts were recorded for this clonotype. The CDR3 DNA follows: TGCAGCGTTGAATTCACCGGGACAGCGAATGGCTACACCTTC. It specifies CSVEFTGTANGYTF. The rearrangement links TRBV29-1 to TRBJ1-2, with 7 bases lining up with TRBD1. Trimming removed 2 bases from V and 6 bases from J; junction bases left unmatched: 9. The CDR3 runs to 14 residues. The germline V gene has CDR1 SQVTM and CDR2 ANQGSEA.

This rearrangement joins TRBV7-2 to TRBJ2-5, with TRBD2 identical over 11 bases. Germline lookup yields CDR1 SGHTA and CDR2 FQGNSA. CDR3 size: 17 residues. Germline trimming cut 6 bases from V and 2 bases from J; bases unmatched to any gene: 11. CDR3 nucleotides: TGTGCCAGCAGTTCCCTTTCTAGCGGGGGGCTACAAGAGACCCAGTACTTC. This encodes CASSSLSSGGLQETQYF.

This clonotype was found many times. The V and J genes are TRBV20-1 and TRBJ2-7; TRBD2 aligns across 7 bases. The CDR3 loop spans 17 amino acids. CDR1 is DFQATT and CDR2 is SNEGSKA in the germline V gene (reference sequence). Trimming at V came to 0 bases and at J to 5 bases, leaving 16 bases not matched to a gene. The CDR3 region has the DNA TGCAGTGCTAGAGATAAGATAAGGGCGGGAGTAGGCGACGAGCAGTACTTC. Translated, it gives CSARDKIRAGVGDEQYF.

At least ten counts were recorded for this clonotype. The chain links TRBV30 to TRBJ2-7, with D possibly being TRBD2 (6 bases). This CDR3 spans 13 amino acids. Germline values: CDR1 GTSNPN, CDR2 SVGIG (reference sequence). Trimming shortened V by 2 bases and J by 6 bases, and 14 bases separated the two germline ends. The CDR3 DNA sequence: TGTGCCTGGAGTAAACAGGAGGGCTTCGAGCAGTACTTC. It codes for CAWSKQEGFEQYF.

This clonotype was seen at least ten times. V is TRBV20-1 and J is TRBJ2-6, with 9 positions matching TRBD1. The CDR3 contains 17 residues. V dropped 3 bases and J dropped 0; count of bases not matched to a gene: 6. The germline CDR1 and CDR2 sequences are DFQATT and SNEGSKA (reference sequence). The CDR3 DNA follows: TGCAGTGCTAGGGCCGGGACAGGGAACTCTGGGGCCAACGTCCTGACTTTC. Translating it yields CSARAGTGNSGANVLTF.

The chain carries TRBV5-1 and TRBJ1-1, with D possibly matching TRBD1 (6 bases). CDR1 is SGHRS and CDR2 is YFSETQ in the germline V gene. This CDR3 has 16 amino acids. Trimming left V 3 bases short and J 0 bases short, with 15 bases between. The CDR3 nucleotides read TGCGCCAGCAGCTGGGGGGAGGACAGTCTGAACACTGAAGCTTTCTTT. This sequence encodes CASSWGEDSLNTEAFF.

This clonotype was observed many times. The chain recombines TRBV7-2 with TRBJ1-1; no clear D. Germline V lookup: CDR1 SGHTA, CDR2 FQGNSA. The CDR3 totals 14 residues. The V gene lost 5 bases and the J gene lost 0 bases, with 10 bases spanning the gap. The CDR3 nucleotides read TGTGCCAGCAGCAATGGTTTTATGAACACTGAAGCTTTCTTT. Its translation: CASSNGFMNTEAFF.

This clonotype was observed at least ten times. This chain joins TRBV18 and TRBJ2-7, with no clear D. Trimming removed 3 bases at V and 4 bases at J, with 10 bases between. Germline CDR1 is KGHSH and CDR2 is LQKENI. This CDR3 spans 13 amino acids. DNA for the CDR3: TGTGCCAGCTCACCCCCAGACAATTACGAGCAGTACTTC. Its protein product is CASSPPDNYEQYF.

The chain carries TRBV28 and TRBJ2-1; 7 bases map to TRBD2. The junction had 3 bases not matched to a gene; V was cut back by 7 bases and J by 0 bases. In germline, CDR1 is MDHEN, CDR2 SYDVKM. The CDR3 is 14 residues long. This CDR3 is CASTRGGSYNEQFF. CDR3 DNA sequence: TGTGCCAGCACCCGCGGGGGCTCCTACAATGAGCAGTTCTTC.

The chain carries TRBV2 and TRBJ1-5, with no clear D. With 7 bases removed from V and 1 base from J, the gap between germline ends came to 8 bases. The germline V gene encodes CDR1 SNHLY and CDR2 FYNNEI. The CDR3 is 13 amino acids. CDR3 loop: CASMRDSNQPQHF. CDR3 bases: TGTGCCAGCATGAGAGACAGCAATCAGCCCCAGCATTTT.

The chain combines TRBV7-6 with TRBJ1-1, with a weak D call TRBD1 (5 bases). The CDR3 runs to 13 residues. Germline-derived CDR1 and CDR2 are SGHVS and FNYEAQ. Trimming took off 8 bases at V and 3 bases at J, with 13 bases between the two ends. CDR3 sequence (DNA): TGTGCCAGCGCACGAGGGGCGGACACTGAAGCTTTCTTT. Translating gives CASARGADTEAFF. The variable domain in full, completed from reference TRBV7-6 and TRBJ1-1, reads GAGVSQSPRYKVTKRGQDVALRCDPISGHVSLYWYRQALGQGPEFLTYFNYEAQQDKSGLPNDRFSAERPEGSISTLTIQRTEQRDSAMYRCASARGADTEAFFGQGTRLTVV.

This clonotype has a count of ten or more. The V gene is TRBV10-3, the J gene TRBJ2-7, with 13 bases lining up with TRBD2. The CDR3 runs 15 residues. Trimming at V came to 6 bases and at J to 0 bases, leaving 2 bases not matched to a gene. Germline V gene data show CDR1 as ENHRY and CDR2 as SYGVKD. The CDR3 region has the DNA TGTGCCATCAGCGGACTAGCGGGAGACTCCTACGAGCAGTACTTC. Translated: CAISGLAGDSYEQYF.

This clonotype was observed at least ten times. The chain combines TRBV5-1 with TRBJ2-1; tentative D call: TRBD1 (5 bases). Germline CDR1 reads SGHRS; CDR2 reads YFSETQ. V was trimmed by 0 bases and J by 0 bases, leaving 10 bases between them. The CDR3 consists of 16 residues. CDR3 bases: TGCGCCAGCAGCTTGGAGGGGCGGATCTCCTACAATGAGCAGTTCTTC. It translates to CASSLEGRISYNEQFF. The full variable domain, with the rest looked up from reference TRBV5-1 and TRBJ2-1, is KAGVTQTPRYLIKTRGQQVTLSCSPISGHRSVSWYQQTPGQGLQFLFEYFSETQRNKGNFPGRFSGRQFSNSRSEMNVSTLELGDSALYLCASSLEGRISYNEQFFGPGTRLTVL.

This clonotype was counted ten times or more. CDR3 bases: TGTGCCAGCAGTGGCCCCCTAGGCGGCGAGCAGTACTTC. It specifies CASSGPLGGEQYF. The V call is TRBV2, the J call TRBJ2-7, with unresolved D. The CDR3 has 13 amino acids. V lost 4 bases to trimming and J lost 6 bases, with 13 bases between them. Germline values: CDR1 SNHLY, CDR2 FYNNEI.

This clonotype was picked up many times. The rearrangement links TRBV12-5 to TRBJ2-7; 9 positions match TRBD1. The CDR3 runs 13 residues. Losses at the gene ends were 8 bases for V and 5 bases for J; bases not matched to a gene: 7. Germline V lookup: CDR1 LGHNT, CDR2 FRNRAP. For the CDR3, the DNA is TGTGCTAGTAGCCGGACAGGGGCCAACGAGCAGTACTTC. This encodes CASSRTGANEQYF. Together with reference TRBV12-5 and TRBJ2-7, the CDR3 gives the full variable domain: DARVTQTPRHKVTEMGQEVTMRCQPILGHNTVFWYRQTMMQGLELLAYFRNRAPLDDSGMPKDRFSAEMPDATLATLKIQPSEPRDSAVYFCASSRTGANEQYFGPGTRLTVT.